This passage covers 8 T cell receptor beta chains from one sample sequenced in a study of T cell responses to AZD1222 COVID-19 vaccine. Measured with immunoSEQ multiplex PCR; TCRdb has only the in-frame clones, and not every one. The table lists some 90,000 clones, more than 70% of them singletons. The specimen comprised peripheral blood, sampled on day 0 of AZD1222 vaccination. The receptors here all came from an adult in good health.

This chain connects TRBV28 to TRBJ1-3, with a possible D match to TRBD1 (5 bases). The V and J ends lost 6 bases and 0 bases respectively, with 9 bases between them. Germline V gene data show CDR1 as MDHEN and CDR2 as SYDVKM. The CDR3 runs 14 residues. DNA of the CDR3: TGTGCCAGCAGAAGCGGGGGCTCTGGAAACACCATATATTTT. It codes for CASRSGGSGNTIYF.

This chain connects TRBV7-2 to TRBJ2-7, with 8 nucleotides matching TRBD1. V trimming: 5 bases; J trimming: 2 bases; junction bases outside the gene matches: 5. Per the germline V gene, CDR1 is SGHTA and CDR2 is FQGNSA. CDR3 length equals 14 residues. DNA for the CDR3: TGTGCCAGCAGCCCTGGGACAGGCCCCTACGAGCAGTACTTC. This encodes CASSPGTGPYEQYF. The variable domain in full, with the rest retrieved from reference TRBV7-2 and TRBJ2-7, is GAGVSQSPSNKVTEKGKDVELRCDPISGHTALYWYRQSLGQGLEFLIYFQGNSAPDKSGLPSDRFSAERTGGSVSTLTIQRTQQEDSAVYLCASSPGTGPYEQYFGPGTRLTVT.

This clone was recorded only once. This chain uses TRBV6-2 or TRBV6-3 with TRBJ2-7; D is uncertain. V shed 0 bases and J shed 1 base, with 10 bases lying between them. Germline values: CDR1 MNHEY, CDR2 SVGEGT. This CDR3 region has 15 residues. The CDR3 nucleotides read TGTGCCAGCAGTTACTCCTACGGTATTTCCTACGAGCAGTACTTC. It encodes CASSYSYGISYEQYF.

The chain is built from TRBV3-1 (or the pseudogene TRBV3-2) and TRBJ2-2; TRBD2 aligns across 8 bases. Germline lookup yields CDR1 LGHDT and CDR2 YNNKEL (reference sequence). The CDR3 sequence is 13 residues long. J gave up 7 bases and V 7 bases, and 5 bases lay outside the gene matches. CDR3 sequence reads: CASKAGEVGELFF. DNA for the CDR3: TGTGCCAGCAAAGCGGGGGAGGTCGGGGAGCTGTTTTTT.

The V and J genes are TRBV6-5 and TRBJ2-7; D uncertain. The CDR3 has 12 amino acids. Germline CDR1 and CDR2: MNHEY and SVGAGI. With 5 bases removed from V and 7 bases from J, the gap between germline ends came to 12 bases. CDR3 in amino acids: CASSLPSREQYF. CDR3 coding DNA: TGTGCCAGCAGTCTCCCCTCTAGGGAGCAGTACTTC.

V is TRBV6-5 and J is TRBJ2-5; 9 nucleotides align to TRBD1. This CDR3 contains 15 residues. V gave up 6 bases and J gave up 5 bases; unmatched junction bases: 10. The germline V gene encodes CDR1 MNHEY and CDR2 SVGAGI. CDR3 nucleotides: TGTGCCAGCAGAGCCAGGAAGACAGGGGGTGAGACCCAGTACTTC. Translated, it gives CASRARKTGGETQYF.

The CDR3 DNA follows: TGTGCCAGCAGCTTAGAGGGACAGGGGTCTGAAGCTTTCTTT. Residues: CASSLEGQGSEAFF. The V and J genes are TRBV7-9 and TRBJ1-1, with 10 bases matching TRBD1. Germline V lookup: CDR1 SEHNR, CDR2 FQNEAQ (reference sequence). The V and J ends lost 1 base and 6 bases, in that order; junction bases with no gene match: 2. There are 14 residues in the CDR3.

The rearrangement uses TRBV4-1 and TRBJ2-1, with 10 bases matching TRBD1. This CDR3 comprises 15 residues. CDR1 is MGHRA and CDR2 is YSYEKL in the germline V gene. V was pared by 0 bases and J by 12 bases, with 8 bases of the junction left unmatched. The CDR3 sequence: CASSQDWGQGSVQFF. In DNA, the CDR3 is TGCGCCAGCAGCCAAGATTGGGGACAGGGGAGTGTGCAGTTCTTC.